These 2 T cell receptor beta chains were all obtained from the same sample, sequenced in a study of T cells in women clearing cervical HPV infection. Repertoires were generated with immunoSEQ multiplex PCR, while TCRdb's copy carries only in-frame clones and drops some. The sample shows around 44,000 clones, and about 8% sits with its ten largest clones. The sequencing sample was made of blood buffy coat. The receptors derive from a woman between 18 and 70 years old with a cervical HPV16 infection that either progressed to CIN3+ or cleared (not recorded which).

Comment on this clone: The read ends 3 residues before the CDR3 terminus; that terminus is restored from the germline J gene. The chain joins TRBV5-4 to TRBJ2-1, with D perhaps TRBD2 (7 bases). CDR3 length: 16 residues. Germline CDR1 and CDR2: SGHNT and YYREEE (reference sequence). V shed 0 bases and J shed 2 bases, with 12 bases lying between them. Here the CDR3 reads CASSLDSGGPYNEQFF. CDR3 bases read: TGTGCCAGCAGCTTGGACTCCGGGGGGCCCTACAATGAG.

On this clone itself: The sequenced fragment ends 3 residues before the CDR3 boundary, so the rest is inferred from the germline J gene. The genes are TRBV6-1 and TRBJ1-5, with no clear D. Looked up from germline, CDR1 is MNHNS and CDR2 is SASEGT. The V end lost 2 bases, the J end lost 5 bases, and 4 bases lay between the germline ends. The CDR3 runs to 12 residues. The CDR3 here is CASSESYQPQHF. The sequenced part of the CDR3 DNA is TGTGCCAGCAGTGAATCCTATCAGCCC.